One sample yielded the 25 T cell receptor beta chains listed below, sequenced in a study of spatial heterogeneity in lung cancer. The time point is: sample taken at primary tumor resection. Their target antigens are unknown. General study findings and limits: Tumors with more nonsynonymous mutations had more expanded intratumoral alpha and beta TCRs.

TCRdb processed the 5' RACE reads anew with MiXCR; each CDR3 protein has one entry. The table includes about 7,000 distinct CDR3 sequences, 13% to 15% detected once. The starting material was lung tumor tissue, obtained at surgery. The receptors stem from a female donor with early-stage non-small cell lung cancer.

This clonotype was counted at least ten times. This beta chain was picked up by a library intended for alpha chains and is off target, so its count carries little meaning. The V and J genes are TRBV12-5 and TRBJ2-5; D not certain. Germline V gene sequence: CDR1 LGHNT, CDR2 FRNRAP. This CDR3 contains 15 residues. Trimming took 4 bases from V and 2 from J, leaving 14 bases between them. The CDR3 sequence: CASGSPTWDQETQYF. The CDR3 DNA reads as TGTGCTAGTGGTTCACCTACGTGGGATCAAGAGACCCAGTACTTC.

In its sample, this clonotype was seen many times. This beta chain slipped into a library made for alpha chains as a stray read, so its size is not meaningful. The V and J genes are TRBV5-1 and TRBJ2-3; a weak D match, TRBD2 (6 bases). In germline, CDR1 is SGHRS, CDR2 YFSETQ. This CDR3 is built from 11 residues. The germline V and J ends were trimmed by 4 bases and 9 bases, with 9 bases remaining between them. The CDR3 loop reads CASSSRETQYF. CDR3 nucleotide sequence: TGCGCCAGCAGCAGCCGGGAGACGCAGTATTTT.

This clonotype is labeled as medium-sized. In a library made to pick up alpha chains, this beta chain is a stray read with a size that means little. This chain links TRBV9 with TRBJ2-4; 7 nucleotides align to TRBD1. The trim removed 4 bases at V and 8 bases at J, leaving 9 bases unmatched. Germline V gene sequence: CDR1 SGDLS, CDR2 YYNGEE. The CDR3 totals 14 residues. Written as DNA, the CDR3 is TGTGCCAGCAGCTTCACAGGGGTGGGGGACATTCAGTACTTC. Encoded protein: CASSFTGVGDIQYF.

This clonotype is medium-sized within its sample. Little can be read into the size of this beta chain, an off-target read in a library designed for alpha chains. CDR3 residues: CASSSSGTINQPQHF. The DNA of the CDR3 is TGTGCCAGCAGTTCGTCCGGGACAATAAATCAGCCCCAGCATTTT. The chain is built from TRBV12-3 or TRBV12-4 and TRBJ1-5; TRBD1 is a possible D gene (6 bases). The V end was cut by 4 bases, the J end by 4 bases, with 14 bases between. This CDR3 region has 15 residues.

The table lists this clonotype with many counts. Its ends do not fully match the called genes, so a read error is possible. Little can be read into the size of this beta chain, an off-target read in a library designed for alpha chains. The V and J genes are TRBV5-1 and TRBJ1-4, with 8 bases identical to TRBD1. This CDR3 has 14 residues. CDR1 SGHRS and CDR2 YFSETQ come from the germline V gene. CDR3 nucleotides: TGCGCCAGCAGCCCCGGACAGGGAGCCAGACCAAGAACTTTT. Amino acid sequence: CASSPGQGARPRTF.

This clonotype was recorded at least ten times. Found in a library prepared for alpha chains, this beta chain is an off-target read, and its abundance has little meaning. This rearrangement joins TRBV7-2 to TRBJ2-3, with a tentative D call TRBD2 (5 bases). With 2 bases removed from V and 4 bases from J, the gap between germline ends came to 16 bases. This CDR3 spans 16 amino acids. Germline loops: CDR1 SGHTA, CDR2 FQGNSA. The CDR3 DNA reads TGTGCCAGCAGCTTAAAAGGGAGTAACGTCCCAGATACGCAGTATTTT. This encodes CASSLKGSNVPDTQYF.

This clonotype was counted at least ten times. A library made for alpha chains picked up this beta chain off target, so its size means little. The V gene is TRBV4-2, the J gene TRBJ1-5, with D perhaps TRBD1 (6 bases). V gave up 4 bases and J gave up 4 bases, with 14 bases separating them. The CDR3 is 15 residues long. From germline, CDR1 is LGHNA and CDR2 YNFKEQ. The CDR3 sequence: CASSLEGGVNQPQHF. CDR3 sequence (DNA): TGTGCCAGCAGCCTCGAGGGGGGGGTTAATCAGCCCCAGCATTTT.

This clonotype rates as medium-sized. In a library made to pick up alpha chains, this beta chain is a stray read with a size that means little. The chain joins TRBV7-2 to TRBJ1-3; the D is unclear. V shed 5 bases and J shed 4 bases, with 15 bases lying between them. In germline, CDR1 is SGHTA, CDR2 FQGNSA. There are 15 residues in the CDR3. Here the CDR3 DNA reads TGTGCCAGCAGCCGAATGCAGTTCCCCGGAAACACCATATATTTT. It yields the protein CASSRMQFPGNTIYF.

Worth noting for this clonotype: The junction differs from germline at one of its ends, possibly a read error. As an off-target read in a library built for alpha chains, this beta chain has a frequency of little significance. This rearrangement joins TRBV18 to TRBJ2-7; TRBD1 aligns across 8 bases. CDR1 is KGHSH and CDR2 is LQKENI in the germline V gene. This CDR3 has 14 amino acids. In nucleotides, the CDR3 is TGTGCCAACTCACCGACGACAGGGGCCCACGAGCAGGACTTC. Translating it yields CANSPTTGAHEQDF.

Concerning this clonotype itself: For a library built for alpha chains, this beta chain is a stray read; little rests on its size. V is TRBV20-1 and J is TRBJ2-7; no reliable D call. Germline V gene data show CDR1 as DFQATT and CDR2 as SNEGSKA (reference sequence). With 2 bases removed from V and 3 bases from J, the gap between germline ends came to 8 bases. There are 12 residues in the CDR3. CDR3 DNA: TGCAGTGCTAGATTTAGCAGCTACGAGCAGTACTTC. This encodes CSARFSSYEQYF.

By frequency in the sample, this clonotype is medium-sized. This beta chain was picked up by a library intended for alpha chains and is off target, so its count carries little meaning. The CDR3 nucleotides are TGTGCCAGCAGTTACCATCTCGGCGGATCCTACGAGCAGTACTTC. Translated, it gives CASSYHLGGSYEQYF. This chain uses TRBV6-6 with TRBJ2-7, with D unresolved. In germline, CDR1 is MNHNY, CDR2 SVGAGI (reference sequence). This CDR3 region has 15 residues. V lost 2 bases to trimming and J lost 1 base, with 12 bases between them.

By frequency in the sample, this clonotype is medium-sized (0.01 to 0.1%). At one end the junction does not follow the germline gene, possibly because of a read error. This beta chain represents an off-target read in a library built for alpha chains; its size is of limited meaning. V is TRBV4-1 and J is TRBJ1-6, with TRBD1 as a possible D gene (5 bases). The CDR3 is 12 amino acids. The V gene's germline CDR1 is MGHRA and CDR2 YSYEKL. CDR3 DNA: TGCGCCAGCAGTCAAGGGTGGGGGACCCTCCACTTT. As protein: CASSQGWGTLHF.

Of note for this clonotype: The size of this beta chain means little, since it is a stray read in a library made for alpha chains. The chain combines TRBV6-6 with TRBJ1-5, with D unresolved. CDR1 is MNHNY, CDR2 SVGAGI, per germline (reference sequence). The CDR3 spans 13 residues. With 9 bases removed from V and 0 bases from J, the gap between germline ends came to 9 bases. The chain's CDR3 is CASQEVSNQPQHF. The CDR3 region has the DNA TGTGCCAGTCAGGAGGTTAGCAATCAGCCCCAGCATTTT.

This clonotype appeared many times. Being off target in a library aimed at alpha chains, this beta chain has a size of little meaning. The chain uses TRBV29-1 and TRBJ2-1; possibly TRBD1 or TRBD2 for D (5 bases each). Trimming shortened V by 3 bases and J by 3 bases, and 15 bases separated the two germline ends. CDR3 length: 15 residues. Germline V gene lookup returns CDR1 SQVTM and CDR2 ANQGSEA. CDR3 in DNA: TGCAGCGTTGAGTTTCCGGGACCATACTACAATGAGCAGTTCTTC. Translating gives CSVEFPGPYYNEQFF.

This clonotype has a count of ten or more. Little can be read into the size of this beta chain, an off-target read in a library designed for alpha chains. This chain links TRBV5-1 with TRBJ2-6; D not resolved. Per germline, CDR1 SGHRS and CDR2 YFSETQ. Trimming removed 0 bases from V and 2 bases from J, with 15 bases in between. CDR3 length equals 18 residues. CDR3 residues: CASSLAFGSLTGANVLTF. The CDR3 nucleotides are TGCGCCAGCAGCTTGGCCTTTGGTTCTCTCACTGGGGCCAACGTCCTGACTTTC.

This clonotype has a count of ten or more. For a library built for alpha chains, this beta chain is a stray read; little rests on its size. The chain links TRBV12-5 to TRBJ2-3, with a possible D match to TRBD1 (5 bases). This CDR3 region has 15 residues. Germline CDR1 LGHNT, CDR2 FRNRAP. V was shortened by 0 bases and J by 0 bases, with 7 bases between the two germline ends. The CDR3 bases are TGTGCTAGTGGTTTGGTGACAGTTAGCACAGATACGCAGTATTTT. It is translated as CASGLVTVSTDTQYF. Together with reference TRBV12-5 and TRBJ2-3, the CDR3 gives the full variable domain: DARVTQTPRHKVTEMGQEVTMRCQPILGHNTVFWYRQTMMQGLELLAYFRNRAPLDDSGMPKDRFSAEMPDATLATLKIQPSEPRDSAVYFCASGLVTVSTDTQYFGPGTRLTVL.

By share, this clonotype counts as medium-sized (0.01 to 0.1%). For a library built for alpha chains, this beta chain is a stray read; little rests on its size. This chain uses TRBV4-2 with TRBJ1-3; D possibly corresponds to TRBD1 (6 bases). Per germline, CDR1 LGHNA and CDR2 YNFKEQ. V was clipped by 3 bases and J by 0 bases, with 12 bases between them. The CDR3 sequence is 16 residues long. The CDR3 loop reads CASSHIDRISGNTIYF. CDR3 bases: TGTGCCAGCAGCCATATCGACAGGATCTCTGGAAACACCATATATTTT.

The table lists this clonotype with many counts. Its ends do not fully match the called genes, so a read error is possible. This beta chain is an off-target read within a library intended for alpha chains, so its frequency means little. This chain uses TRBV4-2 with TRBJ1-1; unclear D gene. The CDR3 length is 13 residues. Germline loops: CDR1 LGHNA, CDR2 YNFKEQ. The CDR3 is CASSLLGSGKGCF. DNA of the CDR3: TGTGCCAGCAGCCTCCTGGGGTCGGGGAAAGGTTGTTTT.

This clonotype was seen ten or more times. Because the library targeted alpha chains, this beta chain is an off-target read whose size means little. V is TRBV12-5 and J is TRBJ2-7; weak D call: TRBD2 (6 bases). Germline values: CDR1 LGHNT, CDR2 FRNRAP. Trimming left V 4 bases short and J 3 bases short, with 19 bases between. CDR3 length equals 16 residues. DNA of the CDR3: TGTGCTAGTGGTTCGGGGTGGGGGGACTCAGGCTACGAGCAGTACTTC. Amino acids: CASGSGWGDSGYEQYF.

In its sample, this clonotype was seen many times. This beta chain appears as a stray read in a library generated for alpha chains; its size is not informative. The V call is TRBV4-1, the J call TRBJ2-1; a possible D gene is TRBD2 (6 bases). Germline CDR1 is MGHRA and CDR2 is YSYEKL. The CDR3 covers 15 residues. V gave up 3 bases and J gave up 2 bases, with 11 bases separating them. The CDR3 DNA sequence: TGCGCCAGCAGCCAGGGACTTCCCGCCTACAATGAGCAGTTCTTC. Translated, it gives CASSQGLPAYNEQFF.

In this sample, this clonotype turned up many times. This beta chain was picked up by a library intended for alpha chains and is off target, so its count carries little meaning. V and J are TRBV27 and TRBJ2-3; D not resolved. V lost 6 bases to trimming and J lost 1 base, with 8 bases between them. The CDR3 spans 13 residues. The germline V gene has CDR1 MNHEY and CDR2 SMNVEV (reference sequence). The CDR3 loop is CASRLQGTDTQYF. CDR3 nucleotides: TGTGCCAGCAGACTACAAGGCACAGATACGCAGTATTTT.

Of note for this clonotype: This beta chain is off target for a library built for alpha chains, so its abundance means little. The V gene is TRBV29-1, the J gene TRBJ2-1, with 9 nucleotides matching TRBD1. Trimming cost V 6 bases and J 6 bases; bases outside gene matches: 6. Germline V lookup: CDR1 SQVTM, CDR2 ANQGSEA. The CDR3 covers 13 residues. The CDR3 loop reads CSVWDRAINEQFF. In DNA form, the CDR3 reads TGCAGCGTATGGGACAGGGCGATCAATGAGCAGTTCTTC.

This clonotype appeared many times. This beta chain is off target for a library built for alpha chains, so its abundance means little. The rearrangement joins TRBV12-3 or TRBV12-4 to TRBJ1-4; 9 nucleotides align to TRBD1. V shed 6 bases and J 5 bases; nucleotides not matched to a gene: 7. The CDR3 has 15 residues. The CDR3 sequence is CASRPDRGANEKLFF. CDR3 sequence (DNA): TGTGCCAGCAGACCAGACAGGGGGGCAAATGAAAAACTGTTTTTT.

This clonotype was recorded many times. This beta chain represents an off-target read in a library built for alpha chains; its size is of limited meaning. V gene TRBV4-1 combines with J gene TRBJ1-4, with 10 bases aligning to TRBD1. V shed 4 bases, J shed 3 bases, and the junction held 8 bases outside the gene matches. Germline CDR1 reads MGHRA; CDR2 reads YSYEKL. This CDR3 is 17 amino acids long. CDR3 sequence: CASSPTRDRGSNEKLFF. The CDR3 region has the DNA TGCGCCAGCAGCCCGACGAGGGACAGGGGTTCTAATGAAAAACTGTTTTTT.

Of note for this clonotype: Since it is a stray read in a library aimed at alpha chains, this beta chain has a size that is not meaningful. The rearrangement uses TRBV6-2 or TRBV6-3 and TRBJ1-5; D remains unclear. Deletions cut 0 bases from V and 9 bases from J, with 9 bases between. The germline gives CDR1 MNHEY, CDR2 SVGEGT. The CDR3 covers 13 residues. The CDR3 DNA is TGTGCCAGCAGTTACTCGAACGGGCCGCCCCAGCATTTT. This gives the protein CASSYSNGPPQHF.